One sample yielded the 21 T cell receptor beta chains listed below, sequenced in a study of low-dose radiotherapy and immunotherapy resistance in tumors. Stated time point: after trial treatment. Treatment described: LDRT plus nivolumab, ipilimumab, low-dose cyclophosphamide and aspirin (RACIN trial). First-strand cDNA relied on TRAV- and TRBV-specific primers spanning alpha and beta chains. PCR amplification of the TCRs was performed with Phusion for 20 PCR cycles, and it relied on a constant-region primer together with a V-primer adapter. TCRdb passed the reads through MiXCR, listing each CDR3 protein once. The repertoire consists of about 91,000 distinct CDR3 sequences, with 20% to 25% occurring once and the leading ten covering roughly 13%. This specimen was PBMCs, taken after low-dose radiotherapy plus immunotherapy. The receptor set was obtained from a female donor with ovarian cancer.

The rearrangement joins TRBV29-1 to TRBJ1-2; TRBD1 matches 7 bases. V lost 0 bases and J lost 4; bases outside the gene matches: 8. This CDR3 contains 15 residues. Germline lookup yields CDR1 SQVTM and CDR2 ANQGSEA. The CDR3 sequence: CSVEDRKGAIYGYTF. The CDR3, as DNA: TGCAGCGTTGAAGATCGCAAGGGGGCGATCTATGGCTACACCTTC.

V gene TRBV12-5 combines with J gene TRBJ2-7, with 9 bases that match TRBD1. This CDR3 has 15 amino acids. The germline V gene encodes CDR1 LGHNT and CDR2 FRNRAP. Germline trimming cut 0 bases from V and 2 bases from J; bases unmatched to any gene: 2. The CDR3 DNA is TGTGCTAGTGGTTTGGTAGGACAGGGGCCCTACGAGCAGTACTTC. It encodes CASGLVGQGPYEQYF.

There are many counts of this clonotype. CDR3 nucleotides: TGCGCCAGCAGCCAAGATTCAACGGGGTTTGGAAACACCATATATTTT. Translation: CASSQDSTGFGNTIYF. V is TRBV4-1 and J is TRBJ1-3; D is undetermined. The CDR3 contains 16 residues. The germline V gene encodes CDR1 MGHRA and CDR2 YSYEKL. Trimming removed 0 bases from V and 3 bases from J, with 12 bases in between.

Details on this clonotype: Mismatch with germline at one junction end may stem from a read error. This chain connects TRBV19 to TRBJ2-7; D possibly corresponds to TRBD1 (6 bases). The CDR3 has 15 residues. The germline V gene encodes CDR1 LNHDA and CDR2 SQIVND (reference sequence). CDR3 bases: TGTGCCAGGAGTATGGCGTCAGGGGAATACCACGAGCAGTACTTC. It translates to CARSMASGEYHEQYF.

In its sample, this clonotype was seen many times. V and J are TRBV9 and TRBJ1-2; D might be TRBD1 (6 bases). This CDR3 is 16 amino acids long. Trimming took off 6 bases at V and 0 bases at J, with 18 bases between the two ends. Germline V CDR1 and CDR2: SGDLS, YYNGEE. CDR3 bases: TGTGCCAGCACCCCAGAGGGGGACCCAGCTAACTATGGCTACACCTTC. Translation gives CASTPEGDPANYGYTF.

Details on this clonotype: A far larger clone is one base from this, pointing to a likely read error. CDR3 nucleotide sequence: TGTGCCAACCGCGGATTCACGCACGGGGAGCTGTTTTTT. Translating it yields CANRGFTHGELFF. J is TRBJ2-2 and V is TRBV6-1; D uncertain. This CDR3 has 13 residues. Germline CDR1 is MNHNS and CDR2 is SASEGT. The V gene lost 10 bases and the J gene lost 7 bases, with 16 bases spanning the gap.

As concerns this clonotype: A far larger clone is one base from this, pointing to a likely read error. The chain uses TRBV27 and TRBJ2-7; 8 nucleotides align to TRBD2. The V segment lost 7 bases and the J segment 2 bases; nucleotides outside the gene matches: 10. The CDR3 contains 15 residues. Germline V gives CDR1 MNHEY, CDR2 SMNVEV (reference sequence). DNA of the CDR3: TGTGCCAGCATCGAGAGCGGGGGAATCGCCTACGAGCAGTACTTC. Protein product: CASIESGGIAYEQYF.

This clonotype appeared many times. V usage is TRBV10-1 and J usage is TRBJ2-3; D possibly corresponds to TRBD2 (6 bases). CDR1 is WNHNN, CDR2 SYGVQD, per germline (reference sequence). The CDR3 covers 15 residues. The V gene lost 0 bases and the J gene lost 3 bases, with 10 bases spanning the gap. CDR3 loop: CASSESLAETDTQYF. The CDR3 coding sequence is TGCGCCAGCAGTGAGTCGTTAGCGGAGACAGATACGCAGTATTTT.

This clonotype was observed many times. The J gene is TRBJ2-2, the V gene TRBV6-6; 13 bases align to TRBD2. Germline trimming cut 11 bases from V and 5 bases from J; bases unmatched to any gene: 8. This CDR3 comprises 15 residues. The germline V gene has CDR1 MNHNY and CDR2 SVGAGI (reference sequence). The chain's CDR3 is CAGSRLAGGTGELFF. CDR3 bases: TGTGCCGGGTCCCGACTAGCGGGGGGAACCGGGGAGCTGTTTTTT.

This clonotype was seen ten or more times. This chain uses TRBV6-2 or TRBV6-3 with TRBJ2-3, with D perhaps TRBD2 (5 bases). The CDR3 runs to 11 residues. The V and J ends lost 6 bases and 9 bases respectively, with 10 bases between them. CDR1 is MNHEY, CDR2 SVGEGT, per germline. The CDR3 spells CASRLAITQYF. Written as DNA, the CDR3 is TGTGCCAGCAGGCTAGCTATCACGCAGTATTTT.

The table lists this clonotype with many counts. The chain recombines TRBV28 with TRBJ1-5, with 8 bases matching TRBD1. V lost 4 bases to trimming and J lost 7 bases; unmatched junction nucleotides: 9. The CDR3 runs 15 residues. The germline V gene encodes CDR1 MDHEN and CDR2 SYDVKM. CDR3 protein: CASSSTRTGRQPQHF. CDR3 in DNA: TGTGCCAGCAGTTCTACCCGGACAGGGCGCCAGCCCCAGCATTTT.

This rearrangement joins TRBV5-1 to TRBJ2-5; TRBD1 is a possible D gene (5 bases). V lost 4 bases and J 2 bases, leaving 18 bases between the germline ends. The length of the CDR3 is 16 residues. In germline, CDR1 is SGHRS, CDR2 YFSETQ. Written as DNA, the CDR3 is TGCGCCAGCAGCAAAGGACAAGGGAAGGGACAAGAGACCCAGTACTTC. This sequence encodes CASSKGQGKGQETQYF.

This clonotype was recorded many times. The chain uses TRBV2 and TRBJ1-5, with TRBD1 as a possible D gene (6 bases). Germline values: CDR1 SNHLY, CDR2 FYNNEI. CDR3 length: 14 residues. Trimming pared 7 bases from V and 4 bases from J, leaving 14 bases between. The CDR3 spells CASKNWGLNQPQHF. In DNA, the CDR3 is TGTGCCAGCAAGAACTGGGGGCTTAATCAGCCCCAGCATTTT.

There are many counts of this clonotype. This chain joins TRBV11-2 and TRBJ2-7, with TRBD1 identical over 9 bases. This CDR3 spans 16 amino acids. Germline CDR1 SGHAT, CDR2 FQNNGV. V lost 4 bases to trimming and J lost 1 base; unmatched junction nucleotides: 8. The CDR3 DNA follows: TGTGCCAGCAGCTCTATGGGACAGGGCTGGTCCTACGAGCAGTACTTC. Encoded protein: CASSSMGQGWSYEQYF.

This clonotype occurred many times. This sequence joins TRBV25-1 and TRBJ2-3; a possible D gene is TRBD2 (7 bases). The CDR3 is 15 residues long. The germline V gene has CDR1 MGHDK and CDR2 SYGVNS. V lost 2 bases and J lost 1, with 10 bases in between. This chain's CDR3 is CASSETGGRTDTQYF. As DNA, the CDR3 is TGTGCCAGCAGTGAAACGGGGGGCCGCACAGATACGCAGTATTTT.

This clonotype was observed many times. This chain uses TRBV20-1 with TRBJ1-1, with D uncertain. The CDR3 extends over 15 amino acids. Trimming took 2 bases from V and 1 from J, leaving 14 bases between them. Germline CDR1 DFQATT, CDR2 SNEGSKA (reference sequence). CDR3 sequence reads: CSARRTPGSNTEAFF. The CDR3 DNA is TGCAGTGCTAGACGTACCCCGGGGTCGAACACTGAAGCTTTCTTT.

V and J are TRBV7-9 and TRBJ2-1; a weak D match, TRBD2 (6 bases). CDR1 is SEHNR and CDR2 is FQNEAQ in the germline V gene (reference sequence). Trimming removed 5 bases at V and 7 bases at J, with 18 bases between. This CDR3 is 15 amino acids long. The CDR3 coding sequence is TGTGCCAGCAGCCGAAGCAGCGGGCTCTTGAATGAGCAGTTCTTC. Amino acids: CASSRSSGLLNEQFF. Complete variable domain (other parts from reference TRBV7-9 and TRBJ2-1): DTGVSQNPRHKITKRGQNVTFRCDPISEHNRLYWYRQTLGQGPEFLTYFQNEAQLEKSRLLSDRFSAERPKGSFSTLEIQRTEQGDSAMYLCASSRSSGLLNEQFFGPGTRLTVL.

V is TRBV5-4 and J is TRBJ2-1; D not certain. Trimming stripped 0 bases from V and 6 bases from J, with 13 bases between. The CDR3 runs to 15 residues. Germline CDR1 reads SGHNT; CDR2 reads YYREEE (reference sequence). In DNA, the CDR3 is TGTGCCAGCAGCTTGGGGTCTGGCACCCTCAATGAGCAGTTCTTC. Its protein product is CASSLGSGTLNEQFF.

In its sample, this clonotype was seen many times. The genes are TRBV6-1 and TRBJ1-5, with 8 positions matching TRBD1. CDR3 length equals 17 residues. J gave up 7 bases and V 7 bases, and 18 bases lay outside the gene matches. Germline V lookup: CDR1 MNHNS, CDR2 SASEGT. The CDR3 sequence is CASTHSRGDRIRQPQHF. CDR3 coding DNA: TGTGCCAGCACCCATAGTCGGGGGGACAGGATACGCCAGCCCCAGCATTTT.

For this clonotype: With only one base between it and a far larger clone, this is likely a read error. V usage is TRBV6-2 or TRBV6-3 and J usage is TRBJ2-7; possibly TRBD1 for D (6 bases). V lost 5 bases and J lost 7, with 18 bases in between. CDR1 and CDR2 (germline): MNHEY, SVGEGT. The CDR3 has 14 residues. Written as DNA, the CDR3 is TGTGCCAGCAGTAAACCACAGGGTTACAATGAGCAGTACTTC. The encoded protein is CASSKPQGYNEQYF.

This clonotype was recorded at least ten times. DNA of the CDR3: TGTGCCAGCAGCGTAGGCCCTGGGGGCGGTTTGGGTAGCACAGATACGCAGTATTTT. It is translated as CASSVGPGGGLGSTDTQYF. The chain has TRBV9 and TRBJ2-3, with D maybe TRBD1 (6 bases). Trimming took 0 bases from V and 0 from J, leaving 20 bases between them. Germline CDR1 reads SGDLS; CDR2 reads YYNGEE. This CDR3 comprises 19 residues.